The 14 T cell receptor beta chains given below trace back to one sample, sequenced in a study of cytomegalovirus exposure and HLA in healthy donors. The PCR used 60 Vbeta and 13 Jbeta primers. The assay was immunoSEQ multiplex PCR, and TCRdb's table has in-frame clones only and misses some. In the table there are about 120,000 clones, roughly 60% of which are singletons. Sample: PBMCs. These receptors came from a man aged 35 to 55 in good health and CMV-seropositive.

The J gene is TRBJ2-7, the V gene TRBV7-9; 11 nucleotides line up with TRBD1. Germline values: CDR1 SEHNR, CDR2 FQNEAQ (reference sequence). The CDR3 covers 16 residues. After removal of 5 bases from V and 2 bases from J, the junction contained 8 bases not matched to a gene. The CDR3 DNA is TGTGCCAGCAGCCGGACAGGGGGCGCAAGCCCCTACGAGCAGTACTTC. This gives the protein CASSRTGGASPYEQYF.

The DNA of the CDR3 is TGCGCCAGCAGCTTAGGGGGTTACGAGCAGTACTTC. It yields the protein CASSLGGYEQYF. This chain uses TRBV5-1 with TRBJ2-7, with TRBD1 as a possible D gene (6 bases). Germline V gene sequence: CDR1 SGHRS, CDR2 YFSETQ. There are 12 residues in the CDR3. Trimming stripped 2 bases from V and 4 bases from J, with 7 bases between. The full variable domain, completed using reference TRBV5-1 and TRBJ2-7, is KAGVTQTPRYLIKTRGQQVTLSCSPISGHRSVSWYQQTPGQGLQFLFEYFSETQRNKGNFPGRFSGRQFSNSRSEMNVSTLELGDSALYLCASSLGGYEQYFGPGTRLTVT.

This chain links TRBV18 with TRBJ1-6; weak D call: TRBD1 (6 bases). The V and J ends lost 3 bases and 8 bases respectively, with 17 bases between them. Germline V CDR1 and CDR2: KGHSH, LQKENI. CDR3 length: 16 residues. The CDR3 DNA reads TGTGCCAGCTCACCTACCCCACAGGGAACGGATTCACCCCTCCACTTT. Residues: CASSPTPQGTDSPLHF.

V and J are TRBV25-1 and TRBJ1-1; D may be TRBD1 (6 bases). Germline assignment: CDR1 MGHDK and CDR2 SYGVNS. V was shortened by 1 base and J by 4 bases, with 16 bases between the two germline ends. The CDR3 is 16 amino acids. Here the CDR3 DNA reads TGTGCCAGCAGTGAATTACAGGGAACATGGTCCACTGAAGCTTTCTTT. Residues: CASSELQGTWSTEAFF.

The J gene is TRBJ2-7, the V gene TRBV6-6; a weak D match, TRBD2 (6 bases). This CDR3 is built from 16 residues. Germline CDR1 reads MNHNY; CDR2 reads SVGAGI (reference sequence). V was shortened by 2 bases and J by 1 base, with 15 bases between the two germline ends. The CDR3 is CASSYAGGSQSYEQYF. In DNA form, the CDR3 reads TGTGCCAGCAGTTACGCTGGGGGGTCGCAGTCCTACGAGCAGTACTTC.

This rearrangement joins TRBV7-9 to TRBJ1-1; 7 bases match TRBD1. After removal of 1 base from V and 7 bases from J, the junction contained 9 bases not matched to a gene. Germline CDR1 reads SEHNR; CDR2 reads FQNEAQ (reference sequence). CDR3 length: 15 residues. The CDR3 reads CASSLGSGRGIEAFF. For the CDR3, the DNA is TGTGCCAGCAGCTTAGGTAGCGGCAGGGGGATTGAAGCTTTCTTT.

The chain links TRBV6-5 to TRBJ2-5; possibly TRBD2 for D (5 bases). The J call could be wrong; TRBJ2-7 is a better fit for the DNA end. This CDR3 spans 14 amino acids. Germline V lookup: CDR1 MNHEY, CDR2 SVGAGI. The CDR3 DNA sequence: TGTGCCAGCAGTTACTCGGGGAGCTCCTACGAGCAGTACTTC. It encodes CASSYSGSSYEQYF.

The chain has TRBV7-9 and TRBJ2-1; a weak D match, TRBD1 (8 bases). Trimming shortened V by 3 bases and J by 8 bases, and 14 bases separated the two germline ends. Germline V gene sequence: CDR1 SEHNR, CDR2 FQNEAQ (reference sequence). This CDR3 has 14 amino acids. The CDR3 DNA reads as TGTGCCAGCAGCTTTCAGGGGGCGGGGGATGAGCAGTTCTTC. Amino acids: CASSFQGAGDEQFF.

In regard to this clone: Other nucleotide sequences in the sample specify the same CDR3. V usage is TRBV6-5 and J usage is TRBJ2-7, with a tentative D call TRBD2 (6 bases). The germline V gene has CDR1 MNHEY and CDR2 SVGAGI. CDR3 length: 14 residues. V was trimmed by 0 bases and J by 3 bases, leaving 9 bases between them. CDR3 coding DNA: TGTGCCAGCAGTTACTCGACCGGGGGCTACGAGCAGTACTTC. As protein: CASSYSTGGYEQYF.

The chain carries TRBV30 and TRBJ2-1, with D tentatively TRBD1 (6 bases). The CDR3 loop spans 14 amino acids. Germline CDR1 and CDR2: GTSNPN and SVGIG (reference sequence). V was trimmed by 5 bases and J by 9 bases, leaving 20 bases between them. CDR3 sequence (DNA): TGTGCCTGGCTCAAGGGACACGGTCTGGGTGAGCAGTTCTTC. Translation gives CAWLKGHGLGEQFF.

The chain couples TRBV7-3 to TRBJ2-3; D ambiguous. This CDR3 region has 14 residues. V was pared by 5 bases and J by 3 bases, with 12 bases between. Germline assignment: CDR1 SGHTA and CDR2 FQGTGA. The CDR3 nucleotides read TGTGCCAGCAGCCCCTCATACGGGACAGATACGCAGTATTTT. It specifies CASSPSYGTDTQYF.

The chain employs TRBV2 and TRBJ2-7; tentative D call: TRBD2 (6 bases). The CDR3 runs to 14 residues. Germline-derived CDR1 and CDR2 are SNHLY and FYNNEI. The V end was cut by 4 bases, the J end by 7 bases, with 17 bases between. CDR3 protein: CASSAGTAQREQYF. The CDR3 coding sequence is TGTGCCAGCAGTGCTGGGACTGCACAGAGGGAGCAGTACTTC.

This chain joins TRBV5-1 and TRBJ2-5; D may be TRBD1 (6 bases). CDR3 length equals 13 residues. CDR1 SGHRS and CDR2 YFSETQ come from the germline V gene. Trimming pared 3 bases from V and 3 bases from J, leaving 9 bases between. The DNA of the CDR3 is TGCGCCAGCAGCTATAACAGGGAAGAGACCCAGTACTTC. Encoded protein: CASSYNREETQYF. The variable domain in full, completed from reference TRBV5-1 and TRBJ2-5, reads KAGVTQTPRYLIKTRGQQVTLSCSPISGHRSVSWYQQTPGQGLQFLFEYFSETQRNKGNFPGRFSGRQFSNSRSEMNVSTLELGDSALYLCASSYNREETQYFGPGTRLLVL.

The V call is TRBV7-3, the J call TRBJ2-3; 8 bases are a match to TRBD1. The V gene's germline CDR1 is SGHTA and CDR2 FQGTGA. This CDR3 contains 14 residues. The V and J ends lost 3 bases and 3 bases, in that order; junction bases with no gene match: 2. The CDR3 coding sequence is TGTGCCAGCAGCTTCGACAGGGGAACAGATACGCAGTATTTT. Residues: CASSFDRGTDTQYF.